This T cell receptor beta chain was profiled in a study of identical twins' blood T cells. TCRdb re-derived calls from the 5' RACE reads in MiXCR, one entry per CDR3 protein. The data contain hundreds of thousands of distinct CDR3 sequences, more than 25% of them seen just once; the ten biggest clones take up around 5.6%. Reared together, all three twin pairs probably met the same infectious agents and vaccines. The CDR3 has 12 amino acids. The V end was cut by 2 bases, the J end by 7 bases, with 8 bases between. Sequencing was carried out using PBMCs. This TCR came from a woman between 18 and 55 years old in good health. The V and J genes are TRBV23-1 and TRBJ1-1; no reliable D call. TRBV23-1 is recorded as an ORF, its role being uncertain. CDR3 region: CASSQEAFEAFF. In DNA form, the CDR3 reads TGCGCCAGCAGTCAAGAGGCGTTTGAAGCTTTCTTT.